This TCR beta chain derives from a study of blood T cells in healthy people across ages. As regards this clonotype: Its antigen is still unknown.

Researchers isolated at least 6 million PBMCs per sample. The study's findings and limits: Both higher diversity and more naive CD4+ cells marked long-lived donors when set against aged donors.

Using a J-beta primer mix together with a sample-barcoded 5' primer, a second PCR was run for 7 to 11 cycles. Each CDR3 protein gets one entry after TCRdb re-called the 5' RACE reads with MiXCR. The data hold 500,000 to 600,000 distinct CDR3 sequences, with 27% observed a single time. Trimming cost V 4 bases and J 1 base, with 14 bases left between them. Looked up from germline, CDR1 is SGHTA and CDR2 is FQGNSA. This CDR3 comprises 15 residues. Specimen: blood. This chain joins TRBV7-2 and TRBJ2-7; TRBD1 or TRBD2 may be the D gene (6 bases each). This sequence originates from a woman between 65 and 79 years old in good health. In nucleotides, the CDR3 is TGTGCCAGCAGCTACGCCGGGGGCGCATCCTACGAGCAGTACTTC. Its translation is CASSYAGGASYEQYF.